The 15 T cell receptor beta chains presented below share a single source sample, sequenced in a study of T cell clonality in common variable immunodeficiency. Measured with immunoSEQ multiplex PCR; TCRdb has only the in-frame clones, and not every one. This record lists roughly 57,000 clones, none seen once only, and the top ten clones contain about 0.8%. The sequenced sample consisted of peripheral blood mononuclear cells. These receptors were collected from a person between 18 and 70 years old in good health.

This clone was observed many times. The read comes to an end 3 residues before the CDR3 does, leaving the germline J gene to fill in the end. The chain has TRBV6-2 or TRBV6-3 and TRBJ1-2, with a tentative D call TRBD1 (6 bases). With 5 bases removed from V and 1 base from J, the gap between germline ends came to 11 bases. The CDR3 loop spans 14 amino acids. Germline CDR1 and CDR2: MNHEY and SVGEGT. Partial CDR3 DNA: TGTGCCAGCAGTCGGACGGACAGTAACTATGGC. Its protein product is CASSRTDSNYG. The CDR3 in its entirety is CASSRTDSNYGYTF.

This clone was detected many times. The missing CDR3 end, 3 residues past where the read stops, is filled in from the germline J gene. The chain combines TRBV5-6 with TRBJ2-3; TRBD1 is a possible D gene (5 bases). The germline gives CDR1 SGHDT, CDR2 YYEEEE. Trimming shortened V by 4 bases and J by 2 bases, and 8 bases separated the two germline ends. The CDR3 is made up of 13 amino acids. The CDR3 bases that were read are TGTGCCAGCAGCGCACAGGACACAGATACG. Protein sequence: CASSAQDTDT. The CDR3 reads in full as CASSAQDTDTQYF.

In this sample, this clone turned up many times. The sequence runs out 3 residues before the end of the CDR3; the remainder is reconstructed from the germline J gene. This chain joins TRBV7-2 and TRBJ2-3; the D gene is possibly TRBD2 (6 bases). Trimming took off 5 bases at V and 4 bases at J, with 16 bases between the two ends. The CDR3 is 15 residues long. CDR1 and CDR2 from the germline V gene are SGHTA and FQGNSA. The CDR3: CASSPRGSPPDTQYF. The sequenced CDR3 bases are TGTGCCAGCAGCCCCCGGGGGTCCCCCCCAGATACG.

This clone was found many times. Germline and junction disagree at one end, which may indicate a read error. This CDR3 reads CASSQDYFRVRNTGELFF. The covered CDR3 bases are TGCGCCAGCAGCCAAGATTACTTCCGGGTTAGGAACACCGGGGAG. V and J are TRBV4-2 and TRBJ2-2, with D unresolved. The read ends 3 residues shy of where the CDR3 ends; the end is completed using the germline J gene. This CDR3 is 18 amino acids long. Germline CDR1 LGHNA, CDR2 YNFKEQ.

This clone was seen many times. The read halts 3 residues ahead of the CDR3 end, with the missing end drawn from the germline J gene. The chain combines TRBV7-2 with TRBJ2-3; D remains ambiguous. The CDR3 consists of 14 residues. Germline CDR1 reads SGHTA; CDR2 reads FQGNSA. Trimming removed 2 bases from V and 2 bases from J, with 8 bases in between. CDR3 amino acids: CASSLSRDTDTQYF. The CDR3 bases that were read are TGTGCCAGCAGCTTAAGCCGAGACACAGATACG.

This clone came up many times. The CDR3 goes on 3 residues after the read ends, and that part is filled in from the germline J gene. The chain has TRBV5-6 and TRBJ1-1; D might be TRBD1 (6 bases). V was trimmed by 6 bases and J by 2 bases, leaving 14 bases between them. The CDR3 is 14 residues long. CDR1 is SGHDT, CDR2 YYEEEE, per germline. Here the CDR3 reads CASTQTGRNTEAFF. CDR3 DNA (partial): TGTGCCAGCACTCAGACAGGCAGAAACACTGAA.

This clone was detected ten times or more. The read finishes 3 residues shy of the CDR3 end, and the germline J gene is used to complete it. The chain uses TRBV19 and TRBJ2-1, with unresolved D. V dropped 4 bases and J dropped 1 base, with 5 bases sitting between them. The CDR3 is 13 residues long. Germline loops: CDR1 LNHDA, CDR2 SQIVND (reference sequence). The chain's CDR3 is CASSSVSYNEQFF. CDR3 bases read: TGTGCCAGTAGTAGTGTATCCTACAATGAG.

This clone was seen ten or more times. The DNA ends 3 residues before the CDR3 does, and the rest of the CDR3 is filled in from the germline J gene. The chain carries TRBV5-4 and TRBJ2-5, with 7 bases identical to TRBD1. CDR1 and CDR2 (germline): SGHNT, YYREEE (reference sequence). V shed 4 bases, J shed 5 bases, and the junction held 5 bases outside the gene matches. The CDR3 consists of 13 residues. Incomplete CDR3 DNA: TGTGCCAGCAGCACCGACAGGGAGGAGACC. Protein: CASSTDREET. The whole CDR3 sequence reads CASSTDREETQYF.

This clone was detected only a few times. The DNA read from the CDR3 is TGTGCCAGCAGCTTACAGGGGGCCATCTACGAG. Amino acid sequence: CASSLQGAIYE. The whole CDR3 sequence is CASSLQGAIYEQYF. The gene calls are TRBV11-2 and TRBJ2-7, with 8 bases identical to TRBD1. The read stops 3 residues short of the end of the CDR3; the missing end is completed from the germline J gene. Germline CDR1 reads SGHAT; CDR2 reads FQNNGV. CDR3 length: 14 amino acids. The V gene end was trimmed by 2 bases and the J gene end by 3 bases; junction bases not matched to a gene: 3.

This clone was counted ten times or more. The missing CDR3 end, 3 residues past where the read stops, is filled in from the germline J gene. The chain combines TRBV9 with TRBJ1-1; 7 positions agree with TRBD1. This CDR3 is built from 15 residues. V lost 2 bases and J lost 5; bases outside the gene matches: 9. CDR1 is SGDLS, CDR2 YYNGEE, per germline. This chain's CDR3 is CASSVQGGGRTEAFF. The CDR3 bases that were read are TGTGCCAGCAGCGTGCAAGGGGGCGGGAGAACTGAA.

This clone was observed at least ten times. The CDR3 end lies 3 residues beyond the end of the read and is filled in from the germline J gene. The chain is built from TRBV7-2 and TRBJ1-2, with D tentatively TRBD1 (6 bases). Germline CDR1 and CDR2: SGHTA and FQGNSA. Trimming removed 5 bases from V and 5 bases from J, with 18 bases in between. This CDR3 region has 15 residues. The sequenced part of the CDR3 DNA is TGTGCCAGCAGCCCGCCCCCCGGGACAACGTATGGC. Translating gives CASSPPPGTTYG. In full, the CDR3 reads CASSPPPGTTYGYTF.

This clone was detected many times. CDR3 bases read: TGCAGTGCTAGGGCCGGGGTATCTGGAAACACC. Translated: CSARAGVSGNT. In full, the CDR3 is CSARAGVSGNTIYF. The chain carries TRBV20-1 and TRBJ1-3; D not certain. The missing CDR3 end, 3 residues past where the read stops, is filled in from the germline J gene. With 3 bases removed from V and 1 base from J, the gap between germline ends came to 10 bases. Germline V gives CDR1 DFQATT, CDR2 SNEGSKA (reference sequence). CDR3 length: 14 residues.

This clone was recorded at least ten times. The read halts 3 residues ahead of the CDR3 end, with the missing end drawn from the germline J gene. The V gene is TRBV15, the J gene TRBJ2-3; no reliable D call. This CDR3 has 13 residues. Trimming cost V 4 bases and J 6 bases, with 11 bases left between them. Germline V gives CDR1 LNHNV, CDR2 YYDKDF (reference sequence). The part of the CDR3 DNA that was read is TGTGCCACCAGCATGAACCCTGCGGATACG. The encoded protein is CATSMNPADT. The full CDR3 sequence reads CATSMNPADTQYF.

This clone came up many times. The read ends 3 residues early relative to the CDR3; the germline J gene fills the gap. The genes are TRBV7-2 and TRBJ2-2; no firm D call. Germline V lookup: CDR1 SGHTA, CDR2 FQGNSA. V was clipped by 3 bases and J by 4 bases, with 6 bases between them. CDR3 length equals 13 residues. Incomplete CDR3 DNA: TGTGCCAGCAGCTTTAGACTCACCGGGGAG. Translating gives CASSFRLTGE. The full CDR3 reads CASSFRLTGELFF.

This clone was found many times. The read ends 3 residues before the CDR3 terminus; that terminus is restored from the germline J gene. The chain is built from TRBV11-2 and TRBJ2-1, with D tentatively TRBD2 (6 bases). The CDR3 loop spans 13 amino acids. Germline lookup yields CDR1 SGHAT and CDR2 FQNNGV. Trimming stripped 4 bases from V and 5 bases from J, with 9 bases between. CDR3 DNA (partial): TGTGCCAGCAGCTCGGGACTTCACAATGAG. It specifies CASSSGLHNE. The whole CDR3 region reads CASSSGLHNEQFF.